One and the same sample provided the 5 T cell receptor beta chains below, sequenced in a study of T-cell memory formation after mild COVID-19. TCRdb called the 5' RACE reads again in MiXCR, with one record for every CDR3 protein. The sample lists 360,000 or so distinct CDR3 sequences; 25% to 30% were seen once. Sequencing was done on a sample of PBMCs or a T cell subset sorted from them (not recorded which). All receptors come from an adult woman who had mild COVID-19 (a few samples of this study predate the infection). Cell type and time point are not known.

The J gene is TRBJ2-3, the V gene TRBV29-1; D may be TRBD1 (6 bases). CDR3 length equals 13 residues. Germline CDR1 is SQVTM and CDR2 is ANQGSEA. V was shortened by 6 bases and J by 2 bases, with 12 bases between the two germline ends. CDR3 nucleotide sequence: TGCAGCGTGGCAGGGGCCTTCACAGATACGCAGTATTTT. It yields the protein CSVAGAFTDTQYF.

This clonotype was counted at least ten times. The J gene is TRBJ2-7, the V gene TRBV7-8; D is undetermined. Germline CDR1 is SGHVS and CDR2 is FQNEAQ. The CDR3 consists of 16 residues. V shed 0 bases and J shed 0 bases, with 12 bases lying between them. For the CDR3, the DNA is TGTGCCAGCAGCTTAGCGCCCGAACCTAGCTCCTACGAGCAGTACTTC. This translates into CASSLAPEPSSYEQYF. Full variable domain (rest looked up from reference TRBV7-8 and TRBJ2-7): GAGVSQSPRYKVAKRGQDVALRCDPISGHVSLFWYQQALGQGPEFLTYFQNEAQLDKSGLPSDRFFAERPEGSVSTLKIQRTQQEDSAVYLCASSLAPEPSSYEQYFGPGTRLTVT.

The chain has TRBV2 and TRBJ2-3; 7 nucleotides match TRBD2. Germline values: CDR1 SNHLY, CDR2 FYNNEI. V dropped 9 bases and J dropped 7; count of bases not matched to a gene: 7. The CDR3 has 12 amino acids. CDR3 nucleotides: TGTGCCAGTCGGCGGGAGTCGAATACGCAGTATTTT. Translating gives CASRRESNTQYF.

The gene calls are TRBV12-3 or TRBV12-4 and TRBJ2-3, with D perhaps TRBD1 or TRBD2 (7 bases each). Deletions cut 7 bases from V and 6 bases from J, with 23 bases between. This CDR3 comprises 16 residues. CDR3 amino acids: CASTAREGAWTDTQYF. The DNA of the CDR3 is TGTGCCAGCACCGCCAGGGAGGGGGCTTGGACTGATACGCAGTATTTT.

V and J are TRBV18 and TRBJ2-5; 9 nucleotides agree with TRBD2. Losses at the gene ends were 3 bases for V and 4 bases for J; bases not matched to a gene: 9. Germline CDR1 KGHSH, CDR2 LQKENI. There are 16 residues in the CDR3. CDR3 region: CASSPPGTSLGETQYF. As DNA, the CDR3 is TGTGCCAGCTCACCCCCTGGGACTAGCCTTGGAGAGACCCAGTACTTC.